Listed below are T cell receptor beta chains from one sample, sequenced in a study of cytomegalovirus exposure and HLA in healthy donors. Sequencing used immunoSEQ multiplex PCR; TCRdb keeps in-frame clones, though not all of them. The sample includes about 140,000 clones, roughly nine tenths of them seen just once. Sequencing was done on a sample of PBMCs. These TCRs come from a young man in good health and CMV-seronegative. Both conserved end residues are part of each CDR3. D genes are given only for firm matches. Clone size is not always given. Where it is, it says once, few, many or a class for expanded clones.

DNA: TGTGCCAGCAGTAGCCGACAGGGACTTCGGGCGGGTAGCAATCAGCCCCAGCATTTT
CDR3: CASSSRQGLRAGSNQPQHF
V: TRBV27
D: TRBD1
J: TRBJ1-5
size: .

DNA: TGTGCCAGCAGCTTAGGGTTGTTCGGCTACGAGCAGTACTTC
CDR3: CASSLGLFGYEQYF
V: TRBV11-2
D: .
J: TRBJ2-7
size: .

DNA: TGTGCCAGCAGCCCGTACGGGACTAGCGGGAGTTGGTATGAGCAGTTCTTC
CDR3: CASSPYGTSGSWYEQFF
V: TRBV5-6
D: TRBD2
J: TRBJ2-1
size: .

DNA: TGTGCCAGCAGTCCTGCACGGTCTCACAGTGGGTCTGGAAACACCATATATTTT
CDR3: CASSPARSHSGSGNTIYF
V: TRBV7-9
D: .
J: TRBJ1-3
size: .

DNA: TGTGCCAGCAGCCGGGACAGGGCGAGTGAAAAACTGTTTTTT
CDR3: CASSRDRASEKLFF
V: TRBV5-4
D: TRBD1
J: TRBJ1-4
size: .

DNA: TGTGCCAGCAGCCCAGAGACAGGGCGGATGACTGAAGCTTTCTTT
CDR3: CASSPETGRMTEAFF
V: TRBV7-8
D: TRBD1
J: TRBJ1-1
size: .

DNA: TGTGCCAGCAGACTAAAGGGGGGGCGAACTGAAGCTTTCTTT
CDR3: CASRLKGGRTEAFF
V: TRBV28
D: .
J: TRBJ1-1
size: .

DNA: TGTGCCACCACGAAGGGACAGGGGGATGAGCAGTTCTTC
CDR3: CATTKGQGDEQFF
V: TRBV10-3
D: TRBD1
J: TRBJ2-1
size: .

DNA: TGTGCCAGCAGCCAAGCTTTCGCGAACGAGCAGTACTTC
CDR3: CASSQAFANEQYF
V: TRBV4-2
D: .
J: TRBJ2-7
size: once

DNA: TGTGCCTGGGCCCAGGGGATTAATGAAAAACTGTTTTTT
CDR3: CAWAQGINEKLFF
V: TRBV30
D: .
J: TRBJ1-4
size: .

DNA: TGTGCCAGCAGCTTGGGCGACCACTACCCCTACGAGCAGTACTTC
CDR3: CASSLGDHYPYEQYF
V: TRBV5-6
D: .
J: TRBJ2-7
size: many

DNA: TGTGCCAGCAGTAAAGGGACAGGGGGCGCTTGGGAGCCCCAGCATTTT
CDR3: CASSKGTGGAWEPQHF
V: TRBV27
D: TRBD1
J: TRBJ1-5
size: .

DNA: TGTGCTAGTGGTTTTGACAGCCCTGGCTACACCTTC
CDR3: CASGFDSPGYTF
V: TRBV12-5
D: .
J: TRBJ1-2
size: .

DNA: TGTGCCAGCAGCTTGGGCAGCATCCTTATCCCGAACACTGAAGCTTTCTTT
CDR3: CASSLGSILIPNTEAFF
V: TRBV7-9
D: .
J: TRBJ1-1
size: .

DNA: TGTGCCAGCAAAGACACGAACACCGGGGAGCTGTTTTTT
CDR3: CASKDTNTGELFF
V: TRBV6-5
D: .
J: TRBJ2-2
size: .

DNA: TGTGCCAGCAGCCCATGGGCGGGGGGGAACTCCTACGAGCAGTACTTC
CDR3: CASSPWAGGNSYEQYF
V: TRBV11-2
D: TRBD2
J: TRBJ2-7
size: .

DNA: TGTGCCTGGAGGGAGGCAGAAACTTTCTTC
CDR3: CAWREAETFF
V: TRBV30
D: .
J: TRBJ2-1
size: .

DNA: TGTGCCAGCAGTCCTTTTAGCGGGAGAGGGACCGGGGAGCTGTTTTTT
CDR3: CASSPFSGRGTGELFF
V: TRBV27
D: TRBD2
J: TRBJ2-2
size: .

DNA: TGCGCCAGCAGCCAAGGACAGATCGGCTCCTATAATTCACCCCTCCACTTT
CDR3: CASSQGQIGSYNSPLHF
V: TRBV4-1
D: .
J: TRBJ1-6
size: .

DNA: TGCGCCAGCAGCCAGACAGCCGTGGGGACTAATGAAAAACTGTTTTTT
CDR3: CASSQTAVGTNEKLFF
V: TRBV4-1
D: .
J: TRBJ1-4
size: .

DNA: TGTGCCAGCTCACCTAGTGCCGGGACTAGCGGGGGGATGACTCCCCCACGCTCCTACAATGAGCAGTTCTTC
CDR3: CASSPSAGTSGGMTPPRSYNEQFF
V: TRBV18
D: TRBD2
J: TRBJ2-1
size: .

DNA: TGTGCCAGCAGCTTAGCAGGGGGCAGCAATCAGCCCCAGCATTTT
CDR3: CASSLAGGSNQPQHF
V: TRBV11-2
D: TRBD1
J: TRBJ1-5
size: .